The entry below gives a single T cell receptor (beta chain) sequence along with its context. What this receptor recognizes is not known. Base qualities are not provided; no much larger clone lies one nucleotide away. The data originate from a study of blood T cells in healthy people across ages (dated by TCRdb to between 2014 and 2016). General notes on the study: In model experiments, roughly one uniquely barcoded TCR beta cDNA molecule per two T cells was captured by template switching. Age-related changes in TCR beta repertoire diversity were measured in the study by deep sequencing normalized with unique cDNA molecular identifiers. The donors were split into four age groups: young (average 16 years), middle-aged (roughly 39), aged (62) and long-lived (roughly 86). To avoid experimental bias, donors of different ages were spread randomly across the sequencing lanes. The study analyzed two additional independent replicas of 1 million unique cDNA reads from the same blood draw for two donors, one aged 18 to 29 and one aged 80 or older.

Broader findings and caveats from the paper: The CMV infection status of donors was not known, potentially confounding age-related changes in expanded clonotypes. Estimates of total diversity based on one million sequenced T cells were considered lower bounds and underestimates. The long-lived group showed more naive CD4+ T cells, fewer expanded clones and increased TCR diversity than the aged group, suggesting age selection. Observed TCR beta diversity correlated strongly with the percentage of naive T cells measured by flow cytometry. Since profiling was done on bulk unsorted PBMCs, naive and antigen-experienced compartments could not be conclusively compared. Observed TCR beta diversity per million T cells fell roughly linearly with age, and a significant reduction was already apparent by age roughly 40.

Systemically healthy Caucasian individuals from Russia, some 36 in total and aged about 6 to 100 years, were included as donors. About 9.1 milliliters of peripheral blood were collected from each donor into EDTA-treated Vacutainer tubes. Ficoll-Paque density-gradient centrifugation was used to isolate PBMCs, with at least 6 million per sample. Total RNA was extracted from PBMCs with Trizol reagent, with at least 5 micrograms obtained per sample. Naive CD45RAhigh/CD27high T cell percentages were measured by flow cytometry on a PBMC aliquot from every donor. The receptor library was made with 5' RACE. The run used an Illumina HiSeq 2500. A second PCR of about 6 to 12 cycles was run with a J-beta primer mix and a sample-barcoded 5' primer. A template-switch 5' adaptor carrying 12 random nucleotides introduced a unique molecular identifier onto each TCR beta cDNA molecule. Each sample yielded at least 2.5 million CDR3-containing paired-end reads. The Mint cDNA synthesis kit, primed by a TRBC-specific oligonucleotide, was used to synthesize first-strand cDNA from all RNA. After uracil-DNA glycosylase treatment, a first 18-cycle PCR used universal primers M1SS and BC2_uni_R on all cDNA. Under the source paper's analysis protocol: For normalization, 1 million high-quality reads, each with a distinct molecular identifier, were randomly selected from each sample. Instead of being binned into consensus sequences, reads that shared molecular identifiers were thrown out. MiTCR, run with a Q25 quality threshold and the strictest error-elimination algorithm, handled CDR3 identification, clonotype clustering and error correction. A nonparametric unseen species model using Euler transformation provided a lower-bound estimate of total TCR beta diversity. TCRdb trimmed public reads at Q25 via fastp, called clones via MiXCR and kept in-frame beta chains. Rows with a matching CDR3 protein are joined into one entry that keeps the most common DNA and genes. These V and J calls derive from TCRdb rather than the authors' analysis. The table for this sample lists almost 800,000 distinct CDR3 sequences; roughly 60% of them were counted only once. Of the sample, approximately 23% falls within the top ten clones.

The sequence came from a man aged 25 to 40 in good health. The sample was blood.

Here the CDR3 is given as CASSLGLGAFF. The sequenced DNA: TGTGCCAGCAGCTTAGGACTTGGGGCTTTCTTT. Recombination linked TRBV7-9 to TRBJ1-1; a confident D gene designation cannot be given. CDR1 and CDR2 are read off the germline V gene (reference sequence) as SEHNR and FQNEAQ. From its cysteine to its phenylalanine, the CDR3 spans 11 amino acids. Only CDR3 DNA is held: 33 bases, read in frame from base 1. V lost 1 base and J lost 11 bases; the stretch between them is 8 bases long.